The 30 T cell receptor beta chains below all came from one sample that was sequenced in a study of CD8 T cells in ankylosing spondylitis. TCRdb recomputed calls from the 5' RACE reads with MiXCR, one row per CDR3 protein. The sample contains about 88,000 distinct CDR3 sequences, 25% to 35% of which appear only once. Sequences were obtained from blood, either unsorted or a sorted T cell fraction (not recorded which). The receptors derive from a male donor with ankylosing spondylitis or in good health (not recorded which).

The chain is built from TRBV9 and TRBJ2-7; D is uncertain. Germline-derived CDR1 and CDR2 are SGDLS and YYNGEE. Trimming pared 0 bases from V and 0 bases from J, leaving 4 bases between. The CDR3 runs to 13 residues. The DNA of the CDR3 is TGTGCCAGCAGCGTAGGGGGCTCCTACGAGCAGTACTTC. It is translated as CASSVGGSYEQYF.

The V and J genes are TRBV29-1 and TRBJ1-3; D call uncertain. This CDR3 spans 13 amino acids. V lost 7 bases and J 0 bases, leaving 10 bases between the germline ends. CDR1 is SQVTM, CDR2 ANQGSEA, per germline. In nucleotides, the CDR3 is TGCAGCGCCGCAGAGTTCTCTGGAAACACCATATATTTT. Its protein product is CSAAEFSGNTIYF.

This rearrangement joins TRBV7-9 to TRBJ2-5; 7 bases are a match to TRBD2. V gave up 5 bases and J gave up 3 bases; unmatched junction bases: 6. The CDR3 is 14 residues long. Germline-derived CDR1 and CDR2 are SEHNR and FQNEAQ (reference sequence). The CDR3 region has the DNA TGTGCCAGCAGCGCGGGGGTCGAAGAAGAGACCCAGTACTTC. The encoded protein is CASSAGVEEETQYF.

V gene TRBV20-1 combines with J gene TRBJ2-1, with TRBD2 matching over 7 bases. This CDR3 spans 14 amino acids. Trimming took 5 bases from V and 4 from J; bases not matched to a gene: 8. CDR1 and CDR2 from the germline V gene are DFQATT and SNEGSKA (reference sequence). The CDR3 bases are TGCAGTGCTGGTTCTAGCGGCACTTACAATGAGCAGTTCTTC. Its protein product is CSAGSSGTYNEQFF.

The rearrangement links TRBV6-6 to TRBJ2-1; possibly TRBD2 for D (5 bases). Per germline, CDR1 MNHNY and CDR2 SVGAGI (reference sequence). Trimming cost V 5 bases and J 5 bases, with 10 bases left between them. The CDR3 extends over 13 amino acids. The CDR3 loop reads CASSTRSDNEQFF. CDR3 in DNA: TGTGCCAGCAGTACCCGTAGCGACAATGAGCAGTTCTTC.

This sequence joins TRBV7-8 and TRBJ2-3; possibly TRBD2 for D (5 bases). V was clipped by 4 bases and J by 1 base, with 18 bases between them. Looked up from germline, CDR1 is SGHVS and CDR2 is FQNEAQ. The CDR3 is 17 amino acids. The DNA of the CDR3 is TGTGCCAGCAGCTCCGAGCGGCCGCCTTGGGGCACAGATACGCAGTATTTT. As protein: CASSSERPPWGTDTQYF. The complete variable domain, with remaining parts taken from reference TRBV7-8 and TRBJ2-3, reads GAGVSQSPRYKVAKRGQDVALRCDPISGHVSLFWYQQALGQGPEFLTYFQNEAQLDKSGLPSDRFFAERPEGSVSTLKIQRTQQEDSAVYLCASSSERPPWGTDTQYFGPGTRLTVL.

This clonotype was detected many times. The chain employs TRBV6-5 and TRBJ2-5; maybe TRBD1 (6 bases). V gave up 4 bases and J gave up 5 bases, with 17 bases separating them. The germline CDR1 and CDR2 sequences are MNHEY and SVGAGI. The CDR3 contains 15 residues. CDR3: CASSSGTPGGETQYF. In DNA form, the CDR3 reads TGTGCCAGCAGTTCTGGGACACCTGGCGGGGAGACCCAGTACTTC.

This clonotype has just a few counts. The V gene is TRBV5-5, the J gene TRBJ1-2; D is undetermined. CDR3 length: 16 amino acids. Trimming removed 1 base from V and 7 bases from J, with 20 bases in between. Germline V gene data show CDR1 as SGHKS and CDR2 as YYEKEE (reference sequence). The CDR3 DNA reads TGTGCCAGCAGCTTGCGTGACCTATTGGCCCTTACTGGCTACACCTTC. Its protein product is CASSLRDLLALTGYTF.

This clonotype has only a few counts. V and J are TRBV3-1 and TRBJ2-2; D is undetermined. Trimming removed 1 base at V and 0 bases at J, with 12 bases between. Per the germline V gene, CDR1 is LGHDT and CDR2 is YNNKEL (reference sequence). The CDR3 spans 17 residues. The CDR3: CASSQGLRDTNTGELFF. The CDR3 region has the DNA TGTGCCAGCAGCCAAGGGTTAAGAGATACGAACACCGGGGAGCTGTTTTTT.

This clonotype has a handful of counts. The chain carries TRBV12-3 or TRBV12-4 and TRBJ1-4; TRBD1 is a possible D gene (5 bases). V gave up 5 bases and J gave up 7 bases, with 17 bases separating them. The CDR3 loop spans 15 amino acids. The CDR3 coding sequence is TGTGCCAGCAGTCCGCTAGGTAGGGGCTCTGAAAAACTGTTTTTT. Translated: CASSPLGRGSEKLFF.

This clonotype has only a few counts. The rearrangement uses TRBV20-1 and TRBJ2-7; 12 bases agree with TRBD2. Trimming took 3 bases from V and 2 from J; bases not matched to a gene: 8. CDR1 is DFQATT, CDR2 SNEGSKA, per germline (reference sequence). This CDR3 is 16 amino acids long. The CDR3 is CSARELSSGRAYEQYF. The DNA for the CDR3 is TGCAGTGCTAGGGAATTATCTAGCGGGAGGGCCTACGAGCAGTACTTC.

This chain joins TRBV20-1 and TRBJ2-3; 14 bases fit TRBD2. Germline V gene sequence: CDR1 DFQATT, CDR2 SNEGSKA (reference sequence). This CDR3 region has 15 residues. Trimming removed 5 bases from V and 3 bases from J; junction bases left unmatched: 4. CDR3 DNA: TGCAGTGCTTCCGGGACTAGCGGGAGAACAGATACGCAGTATTTT. Protein sequence: CSASGTSGRTDTQYF.

The chain recombines TRBV29-1 with TRBJ1-1; D is unresolved. Trimming stripped 3 bases from V and 1 base from J, with 6 bases between. The CDR3 runs to 12 residues. Germline lookup yields CDR1 SQVTM and CDR2 ANQGSEA. The CDR3 DNA follows: TGCAGCGTTGATGGGCAGAACACTGAAGCTTTCTTT. Amino acids: CSVDGQNTEAFF.

The chain carries TRBV11-2 and TRBJ2-4, with D tentatively TRBD2 (6 bases). Germline loops: CDR1 SGHAT, CDR2 FQNNGV. V lost 3 bases to trimming and J lost 2 bases, with 8 bases between them. This CDR3 region has 14 residues. The chain's CDR3 is CASSLGGTKNIQYF. CDR3 nucleotide sequence: TGTGCCAGCAGCTTGGGGGGAACCAAAAACATTCAGTACTTC.

This clonotype showed up just a few times. At one end, the junction sequence differs from germline, possibly due to a read error. The rearrangement uses TRBV7-3 and TRBJ2-2; D possibly corresponds to TRBD2 (7 bases). The germline V gene encodes CDR1 SGHTA and CDR2 FQGTGA. The CDR3 is made up of 21 amino acids. The chain's CDR3 is CASTLRSASPRGGANTGELFF. DNA for the CDR3: TGTGCCAGCACCTTAAGGAGTGCCTCCCCAAGGGGGGGGGCGAACACCGGGGAGCTGTTTTTT.

This clonotype was counted ten times or more. The chain links TRBV20-1 to TRBJ2-5, with D unclear. V lost 5 bases and J 2 bases, leaving 12 bases between the germline ends. The CDR3 spans 13 residues. CDR1 and CDR2 from the germline V gene are DFQATT and SNEGSKA (reference sequence). CDR3 sequence: CSALQIEQETQYF. The CDR3 bases are TGCAGTGCTCTACAAATCGAGCAAGAGACCCAGTACTTC.

CDR3 protein: CASSPSGELFF. CDR3 coding DNA: TGCGCCAGCAGCCCCAGCGGGGAGCTGTTTTTT. The rearrangement uses TRBV5-1 and TRBJ2-2; no clear D gene. The germline V gene has CDR1 SGHRS and CDR2 YFSETQ. Trimming pared 4 bases from V and 7 bases from J, leaving 5 bases between. The CDR3 consists of 11 residues.

The table lists this clonotype with many counts. V and J are TRBV20-1 and TRBJ2-7; D may be TRBD2 (6 bases). The CDR3 covers 13 residues. Trimming left V 4 bases short and J 7 bases short, with 17 bases between. CDR1 DFQATT and CDR2 SNEGSKA come from the germline V gene (reference sequence). Written as DNA, the CDR3 is TGCAGTGCTATCACCCCGGGGGTGGGTGAGCAGTACTTC. It encodes CSAITPGVGEQYF.

This clonotype has more than one count but fewer than ten. V usage is TRBV20-1 and J usage is TRBJ2-3; no definite D call. V dropped 0 bases and J dropped 6 bases, with 7 bases sitting between them. The CDR3 is 12 residues long. Per germline, CDR1 DFQATT and CDR2 SNEGSKA (reference sequence). CDR3 loop: CSARDLGDTQYF. CDR3 nucleotides: TGCAGTGCTAGAGATTTAGGGGATACGCAGTATTTT.

The rearrangement uses TRBV20-1 and TRBJ2-3; TRBD2 matches at 11 bases. CDR1 is DFQATT, CDR2 SNEGSKA, per germline (reference sequence). The CDR3 extends over 15 amino acids. V lost 5 bases to trimming and J lost 3 bases; unmatched junction nucleotides: 7. The CDR3 sequence: CSAFPGLAATDTQYF. The CDR3, as DNA: TGCAGTGCTTTTCCGGGACTAGCGGCGACAGATACGCAGTATTTT.

The genes are TRBV6-1 and TRBJ1-2; 9 bases fit TRBD1. V lost 5 bases and J lost 6; bases outside the gene matches: 10. The germline V gene has CDR1 MNHNS and CDR2 SASEGT. This CDR3 comprises 15 residues. CDR3 bases: TGTGCCAGCAGTCGAAAGCCGGGACAGGGCAATGGCTACACCTTC. Translation gives CASSRKPGQGNGYTF.

The rearrangement links TRBV10-3 to TRBJ2-6; the D gene could be TRBD1 or TRBD2 (5 bases each). Germline assignment: CDR1 ENHRY and CDR2 SYGVKD. CDR3 size: 18 residues. Trimming pared 3 bases from V and 1 base from J, leaving 16 bases between. DNA of the CDR3: TGTGCCATCAGTGACCCGGGACGGAGAGATTCTGGGGCCAACGTCCTGACTTTC. This codes for CAISDPGRRDSGANVLTF.

The gene calls are TRBV29-1 and TRBJ1-1, with D possibly being TRBD1 (6 bases). Trimming cost V 7 bases and J 1 base, with 13 bases left between them. Looked up from germline, CDR1 is SQVTM and CDR2 is ANQGSEA. CDR3 length: 13 amino acids. CDR3 residues: CSGEQGSNTEAFF. CDR3 DNA: TGCAGCGGAGAACAGGGATCGAACACTGAAGCTTTCTTT.

CDR3 in DNA: TGTGCTAGCTACTCTAGCGGGAGGGCCTCAGATACGCAGTATTTT. Translated: CASYSSGRASDTQYF. The chain couples TRBV12-5 to TRBJ2-3; 12 nucleotides agree with TRBD2. Per the germline V gene, CDR1 is LGHNT and CDR2 is FRNRAP. Germline trimming cut 9 bases from V and 4 bases from J; bases unmatched to any gene: 8. This CDR3 is built from 15 residues. Variable domain in full (rest from reference TRBV12-5 and TRBJ2-3): DARVTQTPRHKVTEMGQEVTMRCQPILGHNTVFWYRQTMMQGLELLAYFRNRAPLDDSGMPKDRFSAEMPDATLATLKIQPSEPRDSAVYFCASYSSGRASDTQYFGPGTRLTVL.

The J gene is TRBJ2-3, the V gene TRBV12-3 or TRBV12-4; no clear D gene. This CDR3 has 13 residues. V was clipped by 3 bases and J by 0 bases, with 4 bases between them. The CDR3 DNA follows: TGTGCCAGCAGTTTTCAGAGCACAGATACGCAGTATTTT. This gives the protein CASSFQSTDTQYF.

This chain connects TRBV20-1 to TRBJ1-5; D is uncertain. This CDR3 has 14 residues. V lost 6 bases to trimming and J lost 1 base, with 13 bases between them. Germline V CDR1 and CDR2: DFQATT, SNEGSKA (reference sequence). CDR3 DNA sequence: TGCAGTGCCACCGGGTCTGTAAGCAATCAGCCCCAGCATTTT. Protein product: CSATGSVSNQPQHF.

This clonotype was seen more than once but under ten times. The chain has TRBV5-1 and TRBJ2-7; D not certain. The CDR3 loop spans 14 amino acids. The germline V gene has CDR1 SGHRS and CDR2 YFSETQ. V was pared by 2 bases and J by 2 bases, with 11 bases between. CDR3 in DNA: TGCGCCAGCAGCTTAGCACATGAAACCTACGAGCAGTACTTC. The encoded protein is CASSLAHETYEQYF. The variable domain in full, completed from reference TRBV5-1 and TRBJ2-7, reads KAGVTQTPRYLIKTRGQQVTLSCSPISGHRSVSWYQQTPGQGLQFLFEYFSETQRNKGNFPGRFSGRQFSNSRSEMNVSTLELGDSALYLCASSLAHETYEQYFGPGTRLTVT.

The chain uses TRBV5-1 and TRBJ2-3, with 8 positions matching TRBD1. This CDR3 has 15 residues. Looked up from germline, CDR1 is SGHRS and CDR2 is YFSETQ. The V gene end was trimmed by 1 base and the J gene end by 3 bases; junction bases not matched to a gene: 4. CDR3 sequence (DNA): TGCGCCAGCAGCTTGCAAGGACAGGGAACAGATACGCAGTATTTT. It encodes CASSLQGQGTDTQYF.

The V call is TRBV20-1, the J call TRBJ2-1; D gene uncertain. The CDR3 is made up of 13 amino acids. Trimming left V 7 bases short and J 7 bases short, with 17 bases between. Germline V lookup: CDR1 DFQATT, CDR2 SNEGSKA (reference sequence). The CDR3 sequence: CSVQTVRRNEQFF. The CDR3 nucleotides read TGCAGTGTCCAGACGGTTCGAAGGAATGAGCAGTTCTTC.

The chain couples TRBV7-3 to TRBJ1-1; D is unresolved. Between the trimmed V and J ends, which lost 2 bases and 3 bases, there was a span of 7 bases. The CDR3 sequence is 13 residues long. Germline values: CDR1 SGHTA, CDR2 FQGTGA. In DNA form, the CDR3 reads TGTGCCAGCAGCTTAGTAGCGGACACTGAAGCTTTCTTT. Translation gives CASSLVADTEAFF.